The present T cell receptor beta chain was sequenced within a study of T-cell reconstitution after alpha-beta-depleted transplantation in children (dated by TCRdb to the mid-2010s). Context from the whole study: The study quantitatively tracked T-cell immune reconstitution after TCRalphabeta/CD19-depleted allogeneic hematopoietic cell transplantation in children using TCR repertoire profiling. What the work shows at the level of the full study, not this receptor alone: Over subsequent months, a decline in hyperexpanded clone frequencies was noted, and after one year, T-cell counts and TCRbeta diversity were mostly ascribed to newly produced T cells. The high TCRbeta diversity at day 60 in some patients was ascribed to recipient T cells and intrathymic progenitors that had survived conditioning. About two months after transplant, the apparently early recovery of alphabetaT-cell counts reportedly depended on just several hundred clones that had expanded rapidly and came from non-depleted graft cells.

To note about this clonotype: Its antigen remains undetermined. No base qualities exist here, and no much larger clone lies one base off it.

This sample's treatment or condition label indicates: allogeneic hematopoietic cell transplantation with graft depleted of TCRalphabeta T cells and CD19 B cells. Transplant recipients were children who received TCRalphabeta/CD19-depleted allogeneic hematopoietic cell grafts. Receptors were amplified or captured by PCR. These reads were obtained on an Illumina HiSeq 2500. Molecular barcoding was employed in the preparation of TCR libraries, with unique molecular identifiers being used to normalize TCRbeta repertoire quantification. The public sequencing data were trimmed at Q25 with fastp and processed into clonotypes with MiXCR by TCRdb, which kept only in-frame beta chains. Rows matching on CDR3 protein sequence are summarized as one entry with the most common DNA and genes. Counted in this sample were approximately 50,000 distinct CDR3 sequences; 50% to 55% of them appeared once. The ten largest clonotypes hold around two fifths of the sample.

Ends trimmed: V by 10 bases, J by 3 bases; bases unmatched to a gene: 8. Its CDR3 holds 13 amino acids, cysteine through phenylalanine. CDR3 DNA only is kept here, 39 bases in frame from base 1. Via the germline V gene, CDR1 is ENHRY and CDR2 SYGVKD. The source was peripheral blood, collected before TCRalphabeta/CD19-depleted stem cell transplant. The sequence derives from a boy under two years old with SCID, due to receive a stem cell transplant. Recombination connected TRBV10-3 to TRBJ1-2; 7 middle bases align to TRBD1. CDR3 sequence: CANRQGSDYGYTF. The sequenced DNA: TGTGCCAACCGACAGGGTTCGGACTATGGCTACACCTTC.